This T cell receptor (beta chain) was documented in a study of CD8+ T cells in alopecia areata. This CDR3 contains 13 residues. The V end was cut by 3 bases, the J end by 0 bases, with 3 bases between. CDR1 and CDR2 (germline): SEHNR, FQNEAQ (reference sequence). Following RNA extraction, reverse transcription yielded cDNA that acted as the sequencing template. The repertoire was sequenced with immunoSEQ multiplex PCR; TCRdb's copy has only in-frame clones and lacks some. This sample has roughly 150,000 clones, with around 54% found just once. This chain joins TRBV7-9 and TRBJ1-5; D not resolved. This sequence was found in a human donor in good health. The sequenced sample was CD4+ T cells sorted from blood. For the CDR3, the DNA is TGTGCCAGCAGCTTGCATAGCAATCAGCCCCAGCATTTT. Protein: CASSLHSNQPQHF. Full variable domain (rest looked up from reference TRBV7-9 and TRBJ1-5): DTGVSQNPRHKITKRGQNVTFRCDPISEHNRLYWYRQTLGQGPEFLTYFQNEAQLEKSRLLSDRFSAERPKGSFSTLEIQRTEQGDSAMYLCASSLHSNQPQHFGDGTRLSIL.